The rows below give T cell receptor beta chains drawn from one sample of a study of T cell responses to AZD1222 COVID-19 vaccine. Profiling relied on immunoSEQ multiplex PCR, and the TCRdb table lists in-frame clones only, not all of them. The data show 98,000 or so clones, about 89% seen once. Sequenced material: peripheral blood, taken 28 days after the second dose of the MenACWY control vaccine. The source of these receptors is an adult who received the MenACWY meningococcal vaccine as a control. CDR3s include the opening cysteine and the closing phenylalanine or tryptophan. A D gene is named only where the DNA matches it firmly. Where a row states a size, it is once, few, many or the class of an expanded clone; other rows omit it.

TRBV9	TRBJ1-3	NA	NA	TGTGCCAGCAGCTCAAGGACGAACACCATATATTTT	CASSSRTNTIYF
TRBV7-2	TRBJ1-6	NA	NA	TGTGCCAGCAGCTTAAATAGTGGGGGGCGGTATAATTCACCCCTCCACTTT	CASSLNSGGRYNSPLHF
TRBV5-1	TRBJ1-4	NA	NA	TGCGCCAGCAGCTTGGCCAATTTAGGAAGGACAACTAATGAAAAACTGTTTTTT	CASSLANLGRTTNEKLFF
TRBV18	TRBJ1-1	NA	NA	TGTGCCAGCTCACCGGTTAGGGGTGAGTTGACTTTCTTT	CASSPVRGELTFF
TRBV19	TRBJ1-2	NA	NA	TGTGCCAGTAGTATAGTTCTCCGTGACTATGGCTACACCTTC	CASSIVLRDYGYTF
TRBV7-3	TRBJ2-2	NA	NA	TGTGCCAGCAGCCCGACAGGCGGGAACACCGGGGAGCTGTTTTTT	CASSPTGGNTGELFF
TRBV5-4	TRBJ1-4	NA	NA	TGTGCCAGCAGCTACACGGGCGGGGAGGAAAAACTGTTTTTT	CASSYTGGEEKLFF
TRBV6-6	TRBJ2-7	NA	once	TGTGCCAGCATGAGGGCGTCATCCCCCTACGAGCAGTACTTC	CASMRASSPYEQYF
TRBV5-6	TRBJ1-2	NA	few	TGTGCCAGCAGTTTCGGGTCCCATGGCTACACCTTC	CASSFGSHGYTF
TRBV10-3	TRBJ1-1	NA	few	TGTGCCATCAGTGAGACCCCGGACAGCACTGAAGCTTTCTTT	CAISETPDSTEAFF
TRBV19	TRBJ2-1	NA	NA	TGTGCCAGTACCTCGAGGGGGGCGAGCTCCTACAATGAGCAGTTCTTC	CASTSRGASSYNEQFF
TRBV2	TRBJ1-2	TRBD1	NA	TGTGCCAGCAGTGCAGACAGGGGCTTCTATGGCTACACCTTC	CASSADRGFYGYTF
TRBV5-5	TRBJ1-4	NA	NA	TGTGCCAGCAGCTTCTCCGGCGGAAATGAAAAACTGTTTTTT	CASSFSGGNEKLFF
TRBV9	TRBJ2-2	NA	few	TGTGCCAGCAGCTTAACCGGGCTTCCCGGGGAGCTGTTTTTT	CASSLTGLPGELFF
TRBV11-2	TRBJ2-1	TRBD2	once	TGTGCCAGCAGCCGCCCCGGACTAGCGCTGAACAATGAGCAGTTCTTC	CASSRPGLALNNEQFF
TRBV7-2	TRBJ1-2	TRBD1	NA	TGTGCCAGCGGGTACATCCTGGGACAGGGGGCCTATGGCTACACCTTC	CASGYILGQGAYGYTF
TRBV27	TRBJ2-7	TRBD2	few	TGTGCCAGCAGTTTTAGCGGGGCCCTCTACGAGCAGTACTTC	CASSFSGALYEQYF